The 9 T cell receptor beta chains in this list originate from one sample, sequenced in a study of OX40 agonist ivuxolimab in advanced cancers. The assay was immunoSEQ multiplex PCR, and TCRdb's table has in-frame clones only and misses some. The sample lists about 83,000 clones, 65% to 90% occurring once. The sample here was CD4+ or CD8+ T cells sorted from blood, taken in a trial of the OX40 agonist ivuxolimab. The receptors shown here come from an adult with an advanced solid tumor such as melanoma, head and neck, liver or kidney cancer.

This clone came up once. The gene calls are TRBV30 and TRBJ1-6; the D is unclear. CDR1 is GTSNPN, CDR2 SVGIG, per germline (reference sequence). V dropped 1 base and J dropped 7 bases, with 14 bases sitting between them. This CDR3 has 15 residues. DNA for the CDR3: TGTGCCTGGAGTGCAATCGACGGTCCGAATTCACCCCTCCACTTT. It translates to CAWSAIDGPNSPLHF.

With respect to this clone: A junction boundary mismatches the germline segment, possibly from a read error. The rearrangement links TRBV7-7 to TRBJ2-5, with 9 bases aligning to TRBD1. This CDR3 has 14 residues. Germline V gene sequence: CDR1 SSHAT, CDR2 FNYEAQ (reference sequence). This CDR3 reads CASSPDRGAKTQYF. CDR3 in DNA: TGTGCTAGCAGTCCCGACAGGGGGGCGAAGACCCAGTACTTC. Supplemented by reference TRBV7-7 and TRBJ2-5, the full variable domain reads GAGVSQSPRYKVTKRGQDVTLRCDPISSHATLYWYQQALGQGPEFLTYFNYEAQPDKSGLPSDRFSAERPEGSISTLTIQRTEQRDSAMYRCASSPDRGAKTQYFGPGTRLLVL.

The genes are TRBV5-4 and TRBJ1-3; TRBD1 agrees at 7 bases. CDR1 and CDR2 (germline): SGHNT, YYREEE (reference sequence). This CDR3 has 13 amino acids. V dropped 4 bases and J dropped 4; count of bases not matched to a gene: 2. For the CDR3, the DNA is TGTGCCAGCAGCCAGGACAGGGGAAACACCATATATTTT. It specifies CASSQDRGNTIYF.

The chain uses TRBV7-2 and TRBJ1-4; possibly TRBD1 for D (5 bases). Germline loops: CDR1 SGHTA, CDR2 FQGNSA. V was trimmed by 5 bases and J by 4 bases, leaving 8 bases between them. This CDR3 is 13 amino acids long. The CDR3 nucleotides are TGTGCCAGCAGCCCCGGGGGTAATGAAAAACTGTTTTTT. As protein: CASSPGGNEKLFF. Drawing the rest from reference TRBV7-2 and TRBJ1-4, the complete variable domain is GAGVSQSPSNKVTEKGKDVELRCDPISGHTALYWYRQSLGQGLEFLIYFQGNSAPDKSGLPSDRFSAERTGGSVSTLTIQRTQQEDSAVYLCASSPGGNEKLFFGSGTQLSVL.

This sequence joins TRBV20-1 and TRBJ1-5, with D unclear. Germline CDR1 and CDR2: DFQATT and SNEGSKA (reference sequence). The CDR3 totals 10 residues. CDR3 nucleotide sequence: TGCACCTCTTGCGGCCAGCCCCAGCATTTT. Translation gives CTSCGQPQHF.

The chain links TRBV4-2 to TRBJ2-5; 8 bases are a match to TRBD2. The CDR3 is 22 residues long. Germline-derived CDR1 and CDR2 are LGHNA and YNFKEQ. Germline trimming cut 1 base from V and 2 bases from J; bases unmatched to any gene: 24. For the CDR3, the DNA is TGTGCCAGCAGCCAAGTTCTCGGCTGGGGTTTAGCGGGGACAAACCGTCAAGAGACCCAGTACTTC. Protein: CASSQVLGWGLAGTNRQETQYF.

The rearrangement uses TRBV7-6 and TRBJ1-3, with D unclear. The CDR3 consists of 16 residues. Per the germline V gene, CDR1 is SGHVS and CDR2 is FNYEAQ. Trimming removed 0 bases from V and 0 bases from J, with 9 bases in between. CDR3 bases: TGTGCCAGCAGCTTAGCGCCCCCAAGCTCTGGAAACACCATATATTTT. The encoded protein is CASSLAPPSSGNTIYF.

The V gene is TRBV5-1, the J gene TRBJ1-1, with 7 nucleotides matching TRBD1. The V gene's germline CDR1 is SGHRS and CDR2 YFSETQ. Trimming at V came to 2 bases and at J to 4 bases, leaving 8 bases not matched to a gene. The CDR3 extends over 15 amino acids. This chain's CDR3 is CASSFGQARVTEAFF. The CDR3, as DNA: TGCGCCAGCAGCTTCGGACAGGCTAGGGTCACTGAAGCTTTCTTT.

The chain uses TRBV29-1 and TRBJ2-7; TRBD2 agrees at 10 bases. The V gene end was trimmed by 6 bases and the J gene end by 4 bases; junction bases not matched to a gene: 3. The CDR3 has 12 residues. Germline CDR1 and CDR2: SQVTM and ANQGSEA. This CDR3 is CSVSSGGYEQYF. The CDR3 bases are TGCAGCGTATCTAGCGGGGGTTACGAGCAGTACTTC.